This TCR beta chain was identified during a study of T-cell reconstitution after alpha-beta-depleted transplantation in children. This clonotype was detected many times. V lost 4 bases, J lost 4 bases, and 6 bases stayed unmatched. CDR1 is SGHDT, CDR2 YYEEEE, per germline. The CDR3 loop spans 14 amino acids. As it was prepared, the TCRbeta library received unique molecular identifiers. TCRdb reprocessed the PCR reads with MiXCR, giving one entry per CDR3 protein. The sample contains roughly 170,000 distinct CDR3 sequences, around 7% of which appear only once. The receptor was derived from a human donor who donated a stem cell graft to a child with Wiskott-Aldrich syndrome. This chain connects TRBV5-6 to TRBJ1-2; 8 positions match TRBD1. Specimen: PBMCs from the stem cell graft donor, collected from the stem cell graft. CDR3 bases: TGTGCCAGCAGCGCCACTACAGGGGGCTATGGCTACACCTTC. This encodes CASSATTGGYGYTF.